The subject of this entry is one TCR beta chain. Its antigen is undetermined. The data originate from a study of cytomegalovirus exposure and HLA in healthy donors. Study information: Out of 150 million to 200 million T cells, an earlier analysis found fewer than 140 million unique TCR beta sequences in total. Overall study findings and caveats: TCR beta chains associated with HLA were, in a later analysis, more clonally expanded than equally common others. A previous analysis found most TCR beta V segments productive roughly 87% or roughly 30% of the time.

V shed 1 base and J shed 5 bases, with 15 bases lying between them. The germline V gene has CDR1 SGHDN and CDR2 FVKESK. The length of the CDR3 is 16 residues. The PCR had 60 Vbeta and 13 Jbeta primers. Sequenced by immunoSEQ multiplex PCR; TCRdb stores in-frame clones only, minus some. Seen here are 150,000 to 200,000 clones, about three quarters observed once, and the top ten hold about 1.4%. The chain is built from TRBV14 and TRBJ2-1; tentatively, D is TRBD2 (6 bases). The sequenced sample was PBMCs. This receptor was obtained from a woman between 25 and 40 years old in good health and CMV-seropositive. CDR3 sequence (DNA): TGTGCCAGCAGCCAAGGAGCGGGCAGGGCTGACAATGAGCAGTTCTTC. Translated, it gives CASSQGAGRADNEQFF.